This T cell receptor (beta chain) appears in the sequencing data of a study of T cell repertoires in cytomegalovirus infection. Study-level background: Through public TCR beta signatures, both CMV infection and matching HLA type were indicated.

CDR1 is SGHTA, CDR2 FQGNSA, per germline. Trimming pared 4 bases from V and 8 bases from J, leaving 23 bases between. This CDR3 contains 16 residues. TCRdb reanalysed the reads using MiXCR and keeps one entry per CDR3 protein. The sample has about 70,000 distinct CDR3 sequences, roughly 20% seen once; the top ten hold roughly two thirds. A word on this clonotype: No antigen is known for it.

The V and J genes are TRBV7-2 and TRBJ1-2; D unresolved. Sequencing was performed on CD8+ T cells from cultured PBMCs, taken from culture after CMV antigen stimulation. The TCR was taken from a human donor in good health (CMV status not recorded). Some clones in this sample may be carry-over from other donors' samples. The CDR3 is CASSSRGHRTEGGYTF. The DNA for the CDR3 is TGTGCCAGCAGCTCCCGTGGGCATAGGACGGAGGGCGGCTACACCTTC.